The 26 T cell receptor beta chains listed next were all sequenced from one sample in a study of blood T cells in healthy people across ages. The second PCR ran roughly 7 to 12 cycles with a sample-barcoded 5' primer and J-beta primers. TCRdb re-derived calls from the 5' RACE reads in MiXCR, one entry per CDR3 protein. This table has 850,000 to 1,000,000 distinct CDR3 sequences, about 53% appearing once. The sequencing input was blood. These receptors were taken from an older woman in good health.

The chain combines TRBV11-2 with TRBJ2-1; TRBD1 matches at 8 bases. The CDR3 extends over 11 amino acids. The junction had 5 bases not matched to a gene; V was cut back by 5 bases and J by 14 bases. The V gene's germline CDR1 is SGHAT and CDR2 FQNNGV. The CDR3 protein is CASSKDRVEFF. DNA of the CDR3: TGTGCCAGCAGCAAGGACAGGGTAGAGTTCTTC.

This chain connects TRBV4-2 to TRBJ1-4; 10 nucleotides agree with TRBD1. Germline V gene data show CDR1 as LGHNA and CDR2 as YNFKEQ. V trimming: 0 bases; J trimming: 7 bases; junction bases outside the gene matches: 8. The CDR3 sequence is 17 residues long. The DNA for the CDR3 is TGTGCCAGCAGCCAAGAGTTTTATGGGACAGGGGCTGAAAAACTGTTTTTT. This codes for CASSQEFYGTGAEKLFF.

The chain couples TRBV24-1 to TRBJ2-5; D gene ambiguous. Trimming left V 4 bases short and J 5 bases short, with 10 bases between. The CDR3 covers 13 residues. Germline CDR1 is KGHDR and CDR2 is SFDVKD. The CDR3 protein is CATSEYGVETQYF. Here the CDR3 DNA reads TGTGCCACCAGTGAGTATGGCGTTGAGACCCAGTACTTC.

There are a few counts of this clonotype. The chain has TRBV4-3 and TRBJ2-7; 8 bases fit TRBD2. Germline CDR1 reads LGHNA; CDR2 reads YSLEER. CDR3 length: 16 residues. The V segment lost 4 bases and the J segment 5 bases; nucleotides outside the gene matches: 13. The DNA of the CDR3 is TGCGCCAGCAGCCCGTTAGCCGGGACTAGTCTTCACGAGCAGTACTTC. Its translation: CASSPLAGTSLHEQYF.

The CDR3 protein is CASDWGLGEEQFF. In nucleotides, the CDR3 is TGTGCCAGCGACTGGGGACTAGGGGAAGAGCAGTTCTTC. This sequence joins TRBV2 and TRBJ2-1; 8 bases fit TRBD2. V shed 8 bases and J 10 bases; nucleotides not matched to a gene: 10. The CDR3 is made up of 13 amino acids. The germline V gene has CDR1 SNHLY and CDR2 FYNNEI.

The sample holds one count of this clonotype. The V and J genes are TRBV20-1 and TRBJ2-1, with a tentative D call TRBD2 (6 bases). The CDR3 has 15 amino acids. Per the germline V gene, CDR1 is DFQATT and CDR2 is SNEGSKA (reference sequence). Trimming removed 5 bases from V and 4 bases from J, with 18 bases in between. In nucleotides, the CDR3 is TGCAGTGCTTACCCGGTGGAGGGCGGGTACAATGAGCAGTTCTTC. This encodes CSAYPVEGGYNEQFF.

Only one count was recorded for this clonotype. The chain joins TRBV5-1 to TRBJ2-7; 11 nucleotides line up with TRBD2. Trimming cost V 1 base and J 4 bases; bases outside gene matches: 4. There are 15 residues in the CDR3. Germline CDR1 reads SGHRS; CDR2 reads YFSETQ. Here the CDR3 DNA reads TGCGCCAGCAGCTTGACTAGCGGGAGCTTTTACGAGCAGTACTTC. Its protein is CASSLTSGSFYEQYF.

This chain joins TRBV20-1 and TRBJ2-7, with 7 bases matching TRBD2. The germline V gene encodes CDR1 DFQATT and CDR2 SNEGSKA (reference sequence). The J segment lost 0 bases and the V segment lost 3 bases, leaving 8 bases of the junction unmatched. This CDR3 is 15 amino acids long. The CDR3 sequence: CSARVVGRNSYEQYF. CDR3 nucleotide sequence: TGCAGTGCTAGGGTCGTCGGGAGGAACTCCTACGAGCAGTACTTC.

A few counts support this clonotype. The CDR3 protein is CAISLSETYNEQFF. The CDR3, as DNA: TGTGCCATCAGCCTATCGGAGACCTACAATGAGCAGTTCTTC. The chain has TRBV10-3 and TRBJ2-1; D not certain. The V end lost 6 bases, the J end lost 2 bases, and 11 bases lay between the germline ends. The CDR3 extends over 14 amino acids. CDR1 is ENHRY and CDR2 is SYGVKD in the germline V gene.

This clonotype was seen at least ten times. CDR3 in DNA: TGCAGCGCCCTTGGGGGGACCTCTGGGGCCAACGTCCTGACTTTC. Translated, it gives CSALGGTSGANVLTF. This chain links TRBV29-1 with TRBJ2-6; possibly TRBD2 for D (6 bases). This CDR3 has 15 residues. The germline CDR1 and CDR2 sequences are SQVTM and ANQGSEA. V shed 7 bases and J shed 0 bases, with 13 bases lying between them.

V is TRBV28 and J is TRBJ1-4; no reliable D call. Deletions cut 1 base from V and 7 bases from J, with 13 bases between. Germline V gives CDR1 MDHEN, CDR2 SYDVKM. The length of the CDR3 is 15 residues. The CDR3 bases are TGTGCCAGCAGTTTATCGGGGAGCAGGCGTGAAAAACTGTTTTTT. Protein: CASSLSGSRREKLFF.

V is TRBV20-1 and J is TRBJ1-6; D gene uncertain. The germline CDR1 and CDR2 sequences are DFQATT and SNEGSKA (reference sequence). This CDR3 comprises 14 residues. With 2 bases removed from V and 6 bases from J, the gap between germline ends came to 11 bases. CDR3 coding DNA: TGCAGTGCTAGAACCTGGGCAGCTAATTCACCCCTCCACTTT. Amino acids: CSARTWAANSPLHF.

This clonotype was counted a few times. The gene calls are TRBV12-3 or TRBV12-4 and TRBJ2-5; 9 bases are a match to TRBD1. CDR3 length: 14 amino acids. After removal of 2 bases from V and 4 bases from J, the junction contained 2 bases not matched to a gene. CDR3 protein: CASSLRTGAETQYF. As DNA, the CDR3 is TGTGCCAGCAGTTTAAGGACAGGGGCAGAGACCCAGTACTTC.

This sequence joins TRBV6-1 and TRBJ2-7; TRBD2 matches at 9 bases. Germline CDR1 reads MNHNS; CDR2 reads SASEGT. V lost 10 bases, J lost 4 bases, and 11 bases stayed unmatched. The CDR3 sequence is 14 residues long. DNA of the CDR3: TGTGCCACCAGGAGCGGGAGGTCTTCATACGAGCAGTACTTC. As protein: CATRSGRSSYEQYF.

The chain combines TRBV5-1 with TRBJ2-7; the D is unclear. This CDR3 is 20 amino acids long. The V gene's germline CDR1 is SGHRS and CDR2 YFSETQ. The ends were cut back, 0 bases at V and 1 base at J, with 26 bases in the middle. This CDR3 reads CASSLASTRYSAAASYEQYF. The CDR3 coding sequence is TGCGCCAGCAGCTTGGCCTCGACACGATACTCCGCGGCGGCTTCCTACGAGCAGTACTTC.

With respect to this clonotype: The junction and the germline gene differ at one end; a read error may be behind it. The rearrangement uses TRBV20-1 and TRBJ1-1, with D maybe TRBD1 (5 bases). Germline V gene sequence: CDR1 DFQATT, CDR2 SNEGSKA (reference sequence). The CDR3 sequence is 15 residues long. In DNA form, the CDR3 reads TGCAGTGCCAGAGATTCGGGAGGGGTGAACACTGAAGCTTTCTTT. Translating gives CSARDSGGVNTEAFF.

The rearrangement uses TRBV30 and TRBJ1-1, with D hard to call. Trimming removed 1 base at V and 7 bases at J, with 13 bases between. The CDR3 contains 13 residues. CDR1 is GTSNPN and CDR2 is SVGIG in the germline V gene (reference sequence). The CDR3 reads CAWSGRAAGEAFF. DNA of the CDR3: TGTGCCTGGAGTGGGAGAGCGGCGGGTGAAGCTTTCTTT.

Only a few counts were recorded for this clonotype. The DNA for the CDR3 is TGCAGCGGTAGGGAGCGGAGCTCCTACAATGAGCAGTTCTTC. It codes for CSGRERSSYNEQFF. The chain employs TRBV29-1 and TRBJ2-1; weak D call: TRBD2 (5 bases). This CDR3 is 14 amino acids long. Trimming pared 7 bases from V and 0 bases from J, leaving 13 bases between. Germline CDR1 reads SQVTM; CDR2 reads ANQGSEA.

This clonotype was counted only a few times. This chain uses TRBV10-3 with TRBJ2-3; D call uncertain. Germline V gene sequence: CDR1 ENHRY, CDR2 SYGVKD. The CDR3 spans 13 residues. Trimming removed 6 bases from V and 1 base from J, with 8 bases in between. DNA of the CDR3: TGTGCCATCAGGGAAAGTGGCACAGATACGCAGTATTTT. Residues: CAIRESGTDTQYF.

Only a few counts were recorded for this clonotype. The chain combines TRBV6-6 with TRBJ2-7; 9 bases line up with TRBD2. V shed 6 bases and J 1 base; nucleotides not matched to a gene: 4. The CDR3 consists of 14 residues. Germline V CDR1 and CDR2: MNHNY, SVGAGI (reference sequence). Here the CDR3 reads CASRDSGRSYEQYF. For the CDR3, the DNA is TGTGCCAGCAGGGATAGCGGGAGATCCTACGAGCAGTACTTC.

This clonotype has ten or more counts. The rearrangement uses TRBV6-1 and TRBJ1-5; D is unclear. The CDR3 is 12 amino acids. V lost 7 bases and J 1 base, leaving 5 bases between the germline ends. Germline-derived CDR1 and CDR2 are MNHNS and SASEGT. CDR3 residues: CASMESNQPQHF. The CDR3, as DNA: TGTGCCAGCATGGAGAGCAATCAGCCCCAGCATTTT.

In its sample, this clonotype was seen a few times. The V and J genes are TRBV6-2 or TRBV6-3 and TRBJ2-7; 13 positions match TRBD2. CDR1 MNHEY and CDR2 SVGEGT come from the germline V gene. The CDR3 is made up of 17 amino acids. The ends lost 3 bases at V and 4 bases at J; junction bases unmatched: 9. Here the CDR3 reads CASSYRTSGSASYEQYF. The CDR3 region has the DNA TGTGCCAGCAGTTATCGGACTAGCGGGAGTGCTTCGTACGAGCAGTACTTC.

This clonotype was counted only a few times. This chain connects TRBV12-3 or TRBV12-4 to TRBJ2-7, with 9 positions matching TRBD1. The CDR3 has 13 residues. With 7 bases clipped from V and 3 bases from J, the junction kept 4 bases outside the gene matches. CDR3 nucleotide sequence: TGTGCCAGCACCAGGGACAGGGTCTACGAGCAGTACTTC. It yields the protein CASTRDRVYEQYF.

There are a few counts of this clonotype. V and J are TRBV6-5 and TRBJ2-7; TRBD1 agrees at 10 bases. This CDR3 has 15 amino acids. Germline V gene data show CDR1 as MNHEY and CDR2 as SVGAGI. The ends lost 3 bases at V and 3 bases at J; junction bases unmatched: 5. The CDR3: CASSYPGTGVYEQYF. In DNA, the CDR3 is TGTGCCAGCAGTTATCCAGGGACAGGGGTCTACGAGCAGTACTTC.

In its sample, this clonotype was seen once. DNA of the CDR3: TGCAGTGCTAGAGATTCCGTTCTAGAGAGGAACACCGGGGAGCTGTTTTTT. As protein: CSARDSVLERNTGELFF. The chain links TRBV20-1 to TRBJ2-2; D is unclear. The CDR3 is 17 amino acids. The germline V gene encodes CDR1 DFQATT and CDR2 SNEGSKA (reference sequence). V shed 0 bases and J shed 1 base, with 15 bases lying between them.

The chain recombines TRBV30 with TRBJ2-7; no clear D gene. The CDR3 is 14 amino acids. From germline, CDR1 is GTSNPN and CDR2 SVGIG (reference sequence). Trimming stripped 3 bases from V and 0 bases from J, with 12 bases between. CDR3 sequence (DNA): TGTGCCTGGAGCCCCGACACCCGCTCCTACGAGCAGTACTTC. It is translated as CAWSPDTRSYEQYF. The whole variable domain, remainder taken from reference TRBV30 and TRBJ2-7, is SQTIHQWPATLVQPVGSPLSLECTVEGTSNPNLYWYRQAAGRGLQLLFYSVGIGQISSEVPQNLSASRPQDRQFILSSKKLLLSDSGFYLCAWSPDTRSYEQYFGPGTRLTVT.